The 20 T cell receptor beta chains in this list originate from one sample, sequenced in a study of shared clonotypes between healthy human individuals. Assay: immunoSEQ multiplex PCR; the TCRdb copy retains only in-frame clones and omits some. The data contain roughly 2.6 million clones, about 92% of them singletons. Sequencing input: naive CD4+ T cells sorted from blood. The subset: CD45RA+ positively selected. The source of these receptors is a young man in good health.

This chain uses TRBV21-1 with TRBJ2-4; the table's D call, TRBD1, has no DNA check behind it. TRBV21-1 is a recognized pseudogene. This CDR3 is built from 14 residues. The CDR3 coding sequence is TGTGCCAGCGCCATTGCAGGGGCTGAGCTCATTCAGTACTTC. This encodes CASAIAGAELIQYF.

In DNA, the CDR3 is TGTGCCAGCAGCCTTATCAACACCGGGGAGCTGTTTTTT. Its translation: CASSLINTGELFF. V usage is TRBV14 and J usage is TRBJ2-2; D not resolved. This CDR3 contains 13 residues. V was trimmed by 4 bases and J by 2 bases, leaving 5 bases between them. CDR1 is SGHDN, CDR2 FVKESK, per germline.

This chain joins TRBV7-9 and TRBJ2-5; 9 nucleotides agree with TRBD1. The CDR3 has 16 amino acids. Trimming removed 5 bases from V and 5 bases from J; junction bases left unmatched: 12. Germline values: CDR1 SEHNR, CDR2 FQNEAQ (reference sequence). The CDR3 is CASSPPGDRDGETQYF. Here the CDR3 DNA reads TGTGCCAGCAGCCCCCCTGGGGACAGGGATGGCGAGACCCAGTACTTC.

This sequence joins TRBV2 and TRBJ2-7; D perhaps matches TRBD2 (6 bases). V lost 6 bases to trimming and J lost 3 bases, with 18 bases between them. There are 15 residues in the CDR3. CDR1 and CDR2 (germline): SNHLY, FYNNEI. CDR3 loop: CASRKEAGQSYEQYF. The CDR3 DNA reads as TGTGCCAGCAGAAAAGAAGCGGGCCAGAGCTACGAGCAGTACTTC.

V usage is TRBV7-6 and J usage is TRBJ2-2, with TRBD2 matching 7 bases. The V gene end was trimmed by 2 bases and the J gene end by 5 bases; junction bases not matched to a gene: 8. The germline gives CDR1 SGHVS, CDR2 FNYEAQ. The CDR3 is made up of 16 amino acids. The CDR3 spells CASSLFAGVGTGELFF. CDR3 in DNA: TGTGCCAGCAGCTTATTTGCGGGGGTTGGGACCGGGGAGCTGTTTTTT.

The CDR3 sequence is CASSLVGHEQYF. In DNA, the CDR3 is TGTGCCAGCTCGTTGGTGGGCCACGAGCAGTACTTC. The chain couples TRBV27 to TRBJ2-7; D remains ambiguous. The ends were cut back, 8 bases at V and 5 bases at J, with 13 bases in the middle. Looked up from germline, CDR1 is MNHEY and CDR2 is SMNVEV (reference sequence). CDR3 length: 12 amino acids.

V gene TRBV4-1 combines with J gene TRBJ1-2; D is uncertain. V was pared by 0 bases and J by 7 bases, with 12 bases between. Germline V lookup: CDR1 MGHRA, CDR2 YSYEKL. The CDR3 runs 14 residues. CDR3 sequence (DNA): TGCGCCAGCAGCCAAGAAGGTAGGACTCTTGGCTACACCTTC. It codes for CASSQEGRTLGYTF.

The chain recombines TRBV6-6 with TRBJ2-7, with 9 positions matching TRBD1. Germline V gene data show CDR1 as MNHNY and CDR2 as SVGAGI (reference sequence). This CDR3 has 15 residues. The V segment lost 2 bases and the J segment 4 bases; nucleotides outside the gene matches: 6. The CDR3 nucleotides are TGTGCCAGCAGTTACCAGGGACAGGGCTGGTACGAGCAGTACTTC. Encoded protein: CASSYQGQGWYEQYF.

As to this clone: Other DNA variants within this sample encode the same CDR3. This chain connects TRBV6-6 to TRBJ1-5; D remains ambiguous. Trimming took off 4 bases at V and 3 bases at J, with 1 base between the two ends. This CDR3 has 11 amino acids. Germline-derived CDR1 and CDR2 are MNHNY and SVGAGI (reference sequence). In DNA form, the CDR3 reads TGTGCCAGCAGTTCCAATCAGCCCCAGCATTTT. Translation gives CASSSNQPQHF.

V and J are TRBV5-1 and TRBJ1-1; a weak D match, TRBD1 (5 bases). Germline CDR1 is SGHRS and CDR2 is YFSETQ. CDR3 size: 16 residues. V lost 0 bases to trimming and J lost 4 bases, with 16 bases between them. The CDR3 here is CASSLGQGRDFTEAFF. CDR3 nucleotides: TGCGCCAGCAGCTTGGGCCAGGGACGTGATTTCACTGAAGCTTTCTTT.

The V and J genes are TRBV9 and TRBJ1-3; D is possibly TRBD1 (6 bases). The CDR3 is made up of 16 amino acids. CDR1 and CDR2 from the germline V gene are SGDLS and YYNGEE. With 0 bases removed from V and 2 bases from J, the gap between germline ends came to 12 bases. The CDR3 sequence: CASSVAGGAAGNTIYF. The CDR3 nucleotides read TGTGCCAGCAGCGTAGCCGGGGGGGCGGCTGGAAACACCATATATTTT.

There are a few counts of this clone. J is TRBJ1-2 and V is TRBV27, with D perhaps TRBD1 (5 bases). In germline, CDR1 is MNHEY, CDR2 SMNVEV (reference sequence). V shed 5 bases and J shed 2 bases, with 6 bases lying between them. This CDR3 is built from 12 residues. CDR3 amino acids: CASSRDNYGYTF. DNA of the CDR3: TGTGCCAGCAGTAGGGACAACTATGGCTACACCTTC.

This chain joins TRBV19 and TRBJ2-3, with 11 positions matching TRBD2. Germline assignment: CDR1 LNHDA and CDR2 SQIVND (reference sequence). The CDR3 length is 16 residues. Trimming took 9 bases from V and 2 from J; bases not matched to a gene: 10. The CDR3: CASSKLLAGVTDTQYF. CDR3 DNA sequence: TGTGCCAGCTCAAAACTACTAGCGGGGGTCACAGATACGCAGTATTTT.

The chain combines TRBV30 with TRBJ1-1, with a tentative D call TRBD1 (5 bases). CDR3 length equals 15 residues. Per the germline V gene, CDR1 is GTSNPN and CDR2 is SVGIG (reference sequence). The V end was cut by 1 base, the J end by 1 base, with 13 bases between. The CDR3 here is CAWSASPGGNTEAFF. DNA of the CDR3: TGTGCCTGGAGTGCCAGCCCCGGGGGGAACACTGAAGCTTTCTTT.

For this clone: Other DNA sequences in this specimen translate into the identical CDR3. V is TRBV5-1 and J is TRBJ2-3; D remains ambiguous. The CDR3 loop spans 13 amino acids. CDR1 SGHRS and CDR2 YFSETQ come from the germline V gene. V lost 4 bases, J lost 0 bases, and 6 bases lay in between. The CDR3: CASSVASTDTQYF. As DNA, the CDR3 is TGCGCCAGCAGCGTGGCGAGCACAGATACGCAGTATTTT. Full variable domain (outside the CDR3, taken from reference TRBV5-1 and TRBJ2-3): KAGVTQTPRYLIKTRGQQVTLSCSPISGHRSVSWYQQTPGQGLQFLFEYFSETQRNKGNFPGRFSGRQFSNSRSEMNVSTLELGDSALYLCASSVASTDTQYFGPGTRLTVL.

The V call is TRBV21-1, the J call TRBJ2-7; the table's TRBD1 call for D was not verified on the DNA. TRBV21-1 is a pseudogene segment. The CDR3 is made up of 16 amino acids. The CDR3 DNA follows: TGTGCCAGCAGCAAAGCCCCGGGACAGGGTAAGGCCGAGCAGTACTTC. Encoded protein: CASSKAPGQGKAEQYF.

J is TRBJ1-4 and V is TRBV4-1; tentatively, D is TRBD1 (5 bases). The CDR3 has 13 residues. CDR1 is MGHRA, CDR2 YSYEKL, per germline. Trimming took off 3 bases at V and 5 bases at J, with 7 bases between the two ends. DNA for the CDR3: TGCGCCAGCAGCCACCCAGGGAATGAAAAACTGTTTTTT. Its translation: CASSHPGNEKLFF.

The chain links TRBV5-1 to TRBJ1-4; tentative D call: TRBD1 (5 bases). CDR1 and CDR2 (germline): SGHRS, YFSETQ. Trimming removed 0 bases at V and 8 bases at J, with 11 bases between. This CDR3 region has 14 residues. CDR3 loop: CASSLDFRDEKLFF. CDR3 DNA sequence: TGCGCCAGCAGCTTGGATTTCCGGGACGAAAAACTGTTTTTT. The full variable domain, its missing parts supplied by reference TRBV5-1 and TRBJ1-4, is KAGVTQTPRYLIKTRGQQVTLSCSPISGHRSVSWYQQTPGQGLQFLFEYFSETQRNKGNFPGRFSGRQFSNSRSEMNVSTLELGDSALYLCASSLDFRDEKLFFGSGTQLSVL.

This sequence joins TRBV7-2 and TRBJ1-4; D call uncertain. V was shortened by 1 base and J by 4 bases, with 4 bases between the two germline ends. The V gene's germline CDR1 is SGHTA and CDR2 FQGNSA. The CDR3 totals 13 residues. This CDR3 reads CASSLVFNEKLFF. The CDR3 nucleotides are TGTGCCAGCAGCTTAGTATTTAATGAAAAACTGTTTTTT.

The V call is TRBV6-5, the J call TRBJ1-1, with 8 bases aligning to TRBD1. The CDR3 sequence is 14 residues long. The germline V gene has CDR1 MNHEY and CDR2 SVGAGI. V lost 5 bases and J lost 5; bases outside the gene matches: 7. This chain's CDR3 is CASSDGRGRTEAFF. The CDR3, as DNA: TGTGCCAGCAGTGACGGCAGGGGGCGAACTGAAGCTTTCTTT.